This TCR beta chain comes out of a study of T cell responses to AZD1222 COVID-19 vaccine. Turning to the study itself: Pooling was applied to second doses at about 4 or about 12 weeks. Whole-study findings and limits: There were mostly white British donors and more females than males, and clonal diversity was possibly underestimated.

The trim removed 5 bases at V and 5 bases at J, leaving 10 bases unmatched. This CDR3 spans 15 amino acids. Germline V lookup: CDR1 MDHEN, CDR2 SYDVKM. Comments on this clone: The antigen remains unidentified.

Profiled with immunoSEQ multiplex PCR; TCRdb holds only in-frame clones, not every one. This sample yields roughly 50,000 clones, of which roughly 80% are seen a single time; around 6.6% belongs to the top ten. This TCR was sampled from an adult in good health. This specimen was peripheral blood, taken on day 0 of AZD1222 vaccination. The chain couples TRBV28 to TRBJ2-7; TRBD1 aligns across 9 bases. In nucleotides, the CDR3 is TGTGCCAGCAGTCGAGCCGGGACAGGGATCAACGAGCAGTACTTC. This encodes CASSRAGTGINEQYF.